What follows are 9 T cell receptor beta chains derived from one specimen sequenced in a study of cytomegalovirus exposure and HLA in healthy donors. Researchers ran the PCR with 60 Vbeta and 13 Jbeta primers. Clones were read by immunoSEQ multiplex PCR, and TCRdb kept only the in-frame ones, dropping some. The sample includes roughly 81,000 clones, around 80% seen only once; the top ten take 2.5%. Specimen: PBMCs. These TCRs come from a man younger than 40 in good health and CMV-seronegative.

In its sample, this clone was seen a few times. V is TRBV5-6 and J is TRBJ2-5, with D hard to call. The ends were cut back, 4 bases at V and 1 base at J, with 14 bases in the middle. The CDR3 is 15 amino acids. Looked up from germline, CDR1 is SGHDT and CDR2 is YYEEEE. CDR3 nucleotide sequence: TGTGCCAGCAGCGTATGGGTTGCTAGCCAAGAGACCCAGTACTTC. Its translation is CASSVWVASQETQYF.

The genes are TRBV7-8 and TRBJ2-1; 10 positions agree with TRBD2. The ends lost 3 bases at V and 7 bases at J; junction bases unmatched: 3. This CDR3 spans 14 amino acids. CDR1 is SGHVS, CDR2 FQNEAQ, per germline. The CDR3 region has the DNA TGTGCCAGCAGCTTGGGACTAGCGCCTAATGAGCAGTTCTTC. It encodes CASSLGLAPNEQFF.

The chain has TRBV27 and TRBJ2-1, with D possibly TRBD2 on 5 matching bases. V was clipped by 2 bases and J by 7 bases, with 15 bases between them. Germline V gene data show CDR1 as MNHEY and CDR2 as SMNVEV (reference sequence). CDR3 length equals 15 residues. The CDR3 loop is CASSLTGSFRNEQFF. The CDR3 DNA sequence: TGTGCCAGCAGTTTAACGGGGTCTTTTAGAAATGAGCAGTTCTTC.

The chain recombines TRBV7-2 with TRBJ1-4, with 7 bases identical to TRBD1. Germline-derived CDR1 and CDR2 are SGHTA and FQGNSA. The CDR3 is 15 residues long. V trimming: 5 bases; J trimming: 1 base; junction bases outside the gene matches: 4. The CDR3 spells CASSPNRGTNEKLFF. As DNA, the CDR3 is TGTGCCAGCAGCCCAAACAGGGGAACTAATGAAAAACTGTTTTTT.

The chain recombines TRBV27 with TRBJ1-5; a possible D gene is TRBD1 (6 bases). The germline V gene encodes CDR1 MNHEY and CDR2 SMNVEV (reference sequence). The CDR3 has 16 amino acids. The ends were cut back, 1 base at V and 3 bases at J, with 13 bases in the middle. CDR3 nucleotides: TGTGCCAGCAGTTTATTCCCAGGGGTCAACAATCAGCCCCAGCATTTT. Its protein is CASSLFPGVNNQPQHF.

The V gene is TRBV18, the J gene TRBJ2-1; TRBD2 aligns across 12 bases. V was pared by 2 bases and J by 6 bases, with 2 bases of the junction left unmatched. The CDR3 sequence is 15 residues long. In germline, CDR1 is KGHSH, CDR2 LQKENI. The CDR3 nucleotides read TGTGCCAGCTCACCATCTAGCGGGGGGGCCAATGAGCAGTTCTTC. Translated, it gives CASSPSSGGANEQFF.

This rearrangement joins TRBV9 to TRBJ2-3; 15 positions match TRBD2. The CDR3 has 19 amino acids. Germline V gives CDR1 SGDLS, CDR2 YYNGEE. Germline trimming cut 3 bases from V and 0 bases from J; bases unmatched to any gene: 8. The chain's CDR3 is CASSEGLAGGVTSTDTQYF. The CDR3 DNA follows: TGTGCCAGCAGCGAGGGACTAGCGGGGGGCGTTACTAGCACAGATACGCAGTATTTT.

The V and J genes are TRBV6-4 and TRBJ2-1; 12 bases agree with TRBD2. V dropped 6 bases and J dropped 4; count of bases not matched to a gene: 4. The CDR3 covers 15 residues. CDR1 is MRHNA, CDR2 SNTAGT, per germline. The CDR3 DNA reads as TGTGCCAGCAGGATGACTAGCGGGGGTTACAATGAGCAGTTCTTC. It encodes CASRMTSGGYNEQFF.

This rearrangement joins TRBV6-5 to TRBJ2-5, with 7 positions matching TRBD1. Germline V CDR1 and CDR2: MNHEY, SVGAGI. This CDR3 has 15 residues. V trimming: 5 bases; J trimming: 6 bases; junction bases outside the gene matches: 12. For the CDR3, the DNA is TGTGCCAGCAGTCCCCTAGACCAGGGGGTTAAGACCCAGTACTTC. Its protein is CASSPLDQGVKTQYF.